These 8 T cell receptor beta chains were all obtained from the same sample, sequenced in a study of shared clonotypes between healthy human individuals (dated by TCRdb to about 2020). Libraries came from the immunoSEQ multiplex PCR assay. Imported from immuneACCESS, the table was reduced by TCRdb to in-frame sequences with V and J called. These copies leave out some clones; in studies compared against another copy, an unresolved V gene accounts for under half, and the cause of the remainder is not known. The sample table holds 550,000 to 700,000 clones, of which around three quarters were seen once. The ten top clones hold 1.5% to 2% of the sample. What was sequenced was memory CD4+ T cells sorted from blood. The sample's cell subset or site, from its label and the paper: CD45RA-negative fraction. The receptors were sampled from a woman in her 30s in good health.

The CDR3 sequence is CASSSDLGNTEAFF. CDR3 sequence (DNA): TGTGCCAGCAGCTCCGACCTGGGAAACACTGAAGCTTTCTTT. This chain joins TRBV11-2 and TRBJ1-1; no clear D gene. Germline V lookup: CDR1 SGHAT, CDR2 FQNNGV. V was clipped by 4 bases and J by 2 bases, with 11 bases between them. The CDR3 covers 14 residues. The complete variable domain, with remaining parts taken from reference TRBV11-2 and TRBJ1-1, reads EAGVAQSPRYKIIEKRQSVAFWCNPISGHATLYWYQQILGQGPKLLIQFQNNGVVDDSQLPKDRFSAERLKGVDSTLKIQPAKLEDSAVYLCASSSDLGNTEAFFGQGTRLTVV.

V gene TRBV7-2 combines with J gene TRBJ2-1, with TRBD2 matching over 10 bases. Germline V lookup: CDR1 SGHTA, CDR2 FQGNSA. The V segment lost 6 bases and the J segment 4 bases; nucleotides outside the gene matches: 12. The CDR3 consists of 17 residues. CDR3 DNA: TGTGCCAGCAGAAGAAAGGCGACTAGCGGGTCTTACAATGAGCAGTTCTTC. It is translated as CASRRKATSGSYNEQFF.

The V call is TRBV28, the J call TRBJ1-2; tentatively, D is TRBD1 (5 bases). CDR1 and CDR2 from the germline V gene are MDHEN and SYDVKM. Trimming took off 2 bases at V and 6 bases at J, with 19 bases between the two ends. The CDR3 consists of 16 residues. CDR3 bases: TGTGCCAGCAGTTTAGCCCCGATGGCAGGGCCTGATGGCTACACCTTC. Its translation is CASSLAPMAGPDGYTF.

There are many counts of this clone. The identical CDR3 is also encoded by other nucleotide sequences in the sample. This chain uses TRBV28 with TRBJ1-1; tentative D call: TRBD1 (6 bases). The CDR3 totals 13 residues. V was shortened by 8 bases and J by 4 bases, with 14 bases between the two germline ends. Germline assignment: CDR1 MDHEN and CDR2 SYDVKM. CDR3 nucleotides: TGTGCCAGCGGCGGGGGGCCCGGCACTGAAGCTTTCTTT. It specifies CASGGGPGTEAFF.

This chain connects TRBV27 to TRBJ2-5; D remains ambiguous. Germline V CDR1 and CDR2: MNHEY, SMNVEV (reference sequence). There are 12 residues in the CDR3. The germline V and J ends were trimmed by 5 bases and 7 bases, with 11 bases remaining between them. This CDR3 is CASSPPKGTQYF. The CDR3 DNA sequence: TGTGCCAGCAGTCCCCCCAAGGGGACCCAGTACTTC.

This chain joins TRBV10-1 and TRBJ1-1; D not certain. Germline V gives CDR1 WNHNN, CDR2 SYGVQD (reference sequence). V was clipped by 2 bases and J by 1 base, with 5 bases between them. This CDR3 is 13 amino acids long. The CDR3 bases are TGCGCCAGCAGTGAGCAGCCGAACACTGAAGCTTTCTTT. Translation: CASSEQPNTEAFF.

With respect to this clone: Other DNA variants within this sample encode the same CDR3. The chain has TRBV5-1 and TRBJ1-4; 12 nucleotides align to TRBD1. Germline loops: CDR1 SGHRS, CDR2 YFSETQ. The CDR3 runs 16 residues. V shed 4 bases and J 7 bases; nucleotides not matched to a gene: 8. The CDR3 nucleotides are TGCGCCAGCAGCCTACGGGGGACAGGGGGCGTTGAAAAACTGTTTTTT. The encoded protein is CASSLRGTGGVEKLFF.

This chain links TRBV28 with TRBJ1-3; D remains unclear. CDR1 is MDHEN and CDR2 is SYDVKM in the germline V gene. This CDR3 is built from 13 residues. The V gene lost 6 bases and the J gene lost 4 bases, with 10 bases spanning the gap. The CDR3 coding sequence is TGTGCCAGCAGCCGGGCTTCAGGAAACACCATATATTTT. Translating gives CASSRASGNTIYF.